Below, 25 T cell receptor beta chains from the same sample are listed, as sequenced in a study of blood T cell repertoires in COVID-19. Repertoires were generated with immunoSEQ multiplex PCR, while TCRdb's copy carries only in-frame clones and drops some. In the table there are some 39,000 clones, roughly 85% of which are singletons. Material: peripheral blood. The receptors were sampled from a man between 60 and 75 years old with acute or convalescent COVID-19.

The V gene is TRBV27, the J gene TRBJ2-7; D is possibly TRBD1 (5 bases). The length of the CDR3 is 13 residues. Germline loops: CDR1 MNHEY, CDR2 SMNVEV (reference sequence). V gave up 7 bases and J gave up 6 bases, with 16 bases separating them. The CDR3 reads CASKEQGAREQYF. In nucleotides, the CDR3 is TGTGCCAGCAAAGAGCAGGGTGCTCGCGAGCAGTACTTC.

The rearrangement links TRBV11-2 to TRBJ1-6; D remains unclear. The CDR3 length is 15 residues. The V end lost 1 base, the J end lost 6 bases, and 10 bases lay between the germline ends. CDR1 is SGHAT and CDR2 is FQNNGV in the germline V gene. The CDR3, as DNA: TGTGCCAGCAGCTTAGCAGGCCTCGGTAATTCACCCCTCCACTTT. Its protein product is CASSLAGLGNSPLHF.

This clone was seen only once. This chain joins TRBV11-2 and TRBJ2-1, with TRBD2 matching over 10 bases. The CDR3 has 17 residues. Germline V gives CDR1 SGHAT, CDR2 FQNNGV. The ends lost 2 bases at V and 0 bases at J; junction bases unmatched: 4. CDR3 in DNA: TGTGCCAGCAGCTTAAAGGGACTAGCGAGCTCCTACAATGAGCAGTTCTTC. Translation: CASSLKGLASSYNEQFF.

For the CDR3, the DNA is TGTGCCAGCAGTGAATCGGTGGCTAGCGGGGGGGCAGATACGCAGTATTTT. Encoded protein: CASSESVASGGADTQYF. The rearrangement uses TRBV6-1 and TRBJ2-3; TRBD2 matches 12 bases. After removal of 2 bases from V and 4 bases from J, the junction contained 7 bases not matched to a gene. Germline CDR1 reads MNHNS; CDR2 reads SASEGT. The CDR3 sequence is 17 residues long.

The CDR3 DNA is TGTGCCAGCAGCCGCGGAGGTTGGCCCCAGCATTTT. It codes for CASSRGGWPQHF. V gene TRBV28 combines with J gene TRBJ1-5; D gene ambiguous. The CDR3 runs to 12 residues. Germline V lookup: CDR1 MDHEN, CDR2 SYDVKM. The V gene lost 6 bases and the J gene lost 9 bases, with 12 bases spanning the gap.

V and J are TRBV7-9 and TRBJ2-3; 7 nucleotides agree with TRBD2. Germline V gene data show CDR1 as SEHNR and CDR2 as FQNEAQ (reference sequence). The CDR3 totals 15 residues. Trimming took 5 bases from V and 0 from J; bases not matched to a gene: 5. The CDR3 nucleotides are TGTGCCAGCAGCCGGAGTAGCGGGAGCACAGATACGCAGTATTTT. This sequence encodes CASSRSSGSTDTQYF.

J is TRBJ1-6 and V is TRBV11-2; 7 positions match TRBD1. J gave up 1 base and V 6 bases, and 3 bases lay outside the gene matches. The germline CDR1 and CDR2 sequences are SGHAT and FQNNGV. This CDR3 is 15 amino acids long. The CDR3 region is CASRTGVSYNSPLHF. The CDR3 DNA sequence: TGTGCCAGCAGAACAGGGGTATCCTATAATTCACCCCTCCACTTT.

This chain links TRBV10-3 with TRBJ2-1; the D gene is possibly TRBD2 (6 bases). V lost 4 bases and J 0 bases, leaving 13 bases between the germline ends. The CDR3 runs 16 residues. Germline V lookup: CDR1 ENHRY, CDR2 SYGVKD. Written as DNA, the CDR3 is TGTGCCATCAGTGGCGGGGACCCGAGCTCCTACAATGAGCAGTTCTTC. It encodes CAISGGDPSSYNEQFF.

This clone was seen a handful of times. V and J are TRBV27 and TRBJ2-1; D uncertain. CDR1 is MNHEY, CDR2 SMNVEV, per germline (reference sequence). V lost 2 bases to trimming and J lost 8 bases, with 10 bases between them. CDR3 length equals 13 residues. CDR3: CASSLLGLHEQFF. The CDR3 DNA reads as TGTGCCAGCAGTTTACTTGGGCTCCATGAGCAGTTCTTC.

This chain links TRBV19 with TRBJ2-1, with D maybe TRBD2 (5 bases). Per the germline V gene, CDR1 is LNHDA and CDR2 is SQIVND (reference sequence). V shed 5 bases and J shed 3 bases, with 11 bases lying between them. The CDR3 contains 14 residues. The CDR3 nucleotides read TGTGCCAGTAGTCTAGGAGGAGGCTACAATGAGCAGTTCTTC. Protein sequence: CASSLGGGYNEQFF.

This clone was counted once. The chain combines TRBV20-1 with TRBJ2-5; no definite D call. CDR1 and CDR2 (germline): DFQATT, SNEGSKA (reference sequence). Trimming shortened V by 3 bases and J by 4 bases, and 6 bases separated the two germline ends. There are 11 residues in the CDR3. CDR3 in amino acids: CSARPLETQYF. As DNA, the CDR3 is TGCAGTGCTAGGCCACTAGAGACCCAGTACTTC.

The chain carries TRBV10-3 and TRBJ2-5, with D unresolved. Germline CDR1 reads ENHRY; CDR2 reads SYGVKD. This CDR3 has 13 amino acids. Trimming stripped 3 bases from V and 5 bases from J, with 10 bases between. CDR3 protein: CAISDGPWETQYF. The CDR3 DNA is TGTGCCATCAGTGATGGCCCGTGGGAGACCCAGTACTTC.

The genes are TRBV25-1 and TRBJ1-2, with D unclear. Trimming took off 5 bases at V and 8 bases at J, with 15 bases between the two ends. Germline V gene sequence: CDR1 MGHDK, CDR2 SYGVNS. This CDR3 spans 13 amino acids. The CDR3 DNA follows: TGTGCCAGCAGTCCACCGGGAGTTAGGGGCTACACCTTC. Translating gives CASSPPGVRGYTF.

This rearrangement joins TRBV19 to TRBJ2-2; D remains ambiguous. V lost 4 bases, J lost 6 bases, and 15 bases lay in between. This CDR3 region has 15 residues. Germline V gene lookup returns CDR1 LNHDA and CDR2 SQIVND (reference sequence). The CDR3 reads CASSNPRSVPGELFF. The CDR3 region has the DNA TGTGCCAGTAGTAACCCTAGATCAGTGCCCGGGGAGCTGTTTTTT.

The CDR3 bases are TGTGCCAGCAGTAATATGGGGGCCGGGACAGGGGTCACCGGGGAGCTGTTTTTT. As protein: CASSNMGAGTGVTGELFF. J is TRBJ2-2 and V is TRBV27; 10 bases line up with TRBD1. The CDR3 length is 18 residues. Germline CDR1 MNHEY, CDR2 SMNVEV (reference sequence). With 5 bases clipped from V and 4 bases from J, the junction kept 13 bases outside the gene matches.

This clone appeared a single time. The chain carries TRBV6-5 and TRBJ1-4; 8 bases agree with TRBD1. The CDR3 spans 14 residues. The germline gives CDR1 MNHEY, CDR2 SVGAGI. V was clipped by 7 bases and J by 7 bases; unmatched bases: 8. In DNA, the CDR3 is TGTGCCAGCAACCCCGGGACAGGCGTTGAAAAACTGTTTTTT. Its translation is CASNPGTGVEKLFF.

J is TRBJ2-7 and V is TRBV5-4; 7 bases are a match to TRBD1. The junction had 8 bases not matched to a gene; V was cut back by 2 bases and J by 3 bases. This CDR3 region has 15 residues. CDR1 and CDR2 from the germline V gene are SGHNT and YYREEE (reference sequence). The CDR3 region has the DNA TGTGCCAGCAGCTTACGACAGGGTGTCATCTACGAGCAGTACTTC. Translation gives CASSLRQGVIYEQYF.

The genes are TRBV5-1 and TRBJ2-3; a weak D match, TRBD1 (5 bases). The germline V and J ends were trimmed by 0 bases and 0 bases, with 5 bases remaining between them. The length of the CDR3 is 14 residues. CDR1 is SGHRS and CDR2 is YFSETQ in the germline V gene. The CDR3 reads CASSLAGSTDTQYF. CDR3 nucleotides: TGCGCCAGCAGCTTGGCAGGGAGCACAGATACGCAGTATTTT. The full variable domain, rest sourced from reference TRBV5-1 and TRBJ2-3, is KAGVTQTPRYLIKTRGQQVTLSCSPISGHRSVSWYQQTPGQGLQFLFEYFSETQRNKGNFPGRFSGRQFSNSRSEMNVSTLELGDSALYLCASSLAGSTDTQYFGPGTRLTVL.

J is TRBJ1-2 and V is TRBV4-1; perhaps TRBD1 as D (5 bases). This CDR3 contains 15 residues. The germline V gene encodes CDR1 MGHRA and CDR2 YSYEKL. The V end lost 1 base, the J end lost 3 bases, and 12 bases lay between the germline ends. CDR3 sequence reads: CASSQGWGVDYGYTF. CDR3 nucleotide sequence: TGCGCCAGCAGCCAAGGGTGGGGGGTTGACTATGGCTACACCTTC.

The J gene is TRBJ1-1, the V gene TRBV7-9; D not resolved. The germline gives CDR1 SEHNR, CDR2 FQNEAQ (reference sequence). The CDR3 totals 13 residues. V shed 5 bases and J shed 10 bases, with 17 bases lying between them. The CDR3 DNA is TGTGCCAGCAGCCGCGATCCCTCCCGTAGAGCTTTCTTT. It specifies CASSRDPSRRAFF.

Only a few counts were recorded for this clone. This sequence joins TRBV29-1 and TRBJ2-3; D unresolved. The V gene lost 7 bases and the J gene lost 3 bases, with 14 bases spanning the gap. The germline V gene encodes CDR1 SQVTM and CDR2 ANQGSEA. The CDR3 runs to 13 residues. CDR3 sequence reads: CSAGPSSTDTQYF. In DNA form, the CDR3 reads TGCAGCGCCGGCCCCTCGTCGACAGATACGCAGTATTTT.

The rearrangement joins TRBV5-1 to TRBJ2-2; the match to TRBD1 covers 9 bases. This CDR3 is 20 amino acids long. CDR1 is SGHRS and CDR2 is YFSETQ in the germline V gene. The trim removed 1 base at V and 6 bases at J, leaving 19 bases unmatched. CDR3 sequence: CASSLTLTRDRVWDAGELFF. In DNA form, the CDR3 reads TGCGCCAGCAGCTTGACCCTCACCCGGGACAGGGTTTGGGATGCCGGGGAGCTGTTTTTT. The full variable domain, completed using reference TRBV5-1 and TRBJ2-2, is KAGVTQTPRYLIKTRGQQVTLSCSPISGHRSVSWYQQTPGQGLQFLFEYFSETQRNKGNFPGRFSGRQFSNSRSEMNVSTLELGDSALYLCASSLTLTRDRVWDAGELFFGEGSRLTVL.

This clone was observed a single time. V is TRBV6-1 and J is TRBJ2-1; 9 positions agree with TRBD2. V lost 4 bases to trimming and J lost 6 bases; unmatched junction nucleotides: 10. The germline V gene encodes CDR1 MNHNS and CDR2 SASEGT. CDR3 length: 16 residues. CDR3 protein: CASSVYRASGANEQFF. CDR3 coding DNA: TGTGCCAGCAGTGTTTACCGGGCTAGCGGGGCCAATGAGCAGTTCTTC.

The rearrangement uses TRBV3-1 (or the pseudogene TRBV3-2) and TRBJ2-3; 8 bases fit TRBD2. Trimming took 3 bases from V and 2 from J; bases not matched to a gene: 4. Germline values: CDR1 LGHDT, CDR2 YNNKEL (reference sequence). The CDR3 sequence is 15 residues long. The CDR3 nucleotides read TGTGCCAGCAGCCAGGCTAGCGGGTTCACAGATACGCAGTATTTT. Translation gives CASSQASGFTDTQYF.

As DNA, the CDR3 is TGCGCCAGCAGTGAGTCAGGGGCTTCTACGCAGTATTTT. It specifies CASSESGASTQYF. The chain carries TRBV10-2 and TRBJ2-3; D is perhaps TRBD1 (5 bases). The length of the CDR3 is 13 residues. The V and J ends lost 0 bases and 8 bases respectively, with 9 bases between them. The germline V gene encodes CDR1 WSHSY and CDR2 SAAADI.